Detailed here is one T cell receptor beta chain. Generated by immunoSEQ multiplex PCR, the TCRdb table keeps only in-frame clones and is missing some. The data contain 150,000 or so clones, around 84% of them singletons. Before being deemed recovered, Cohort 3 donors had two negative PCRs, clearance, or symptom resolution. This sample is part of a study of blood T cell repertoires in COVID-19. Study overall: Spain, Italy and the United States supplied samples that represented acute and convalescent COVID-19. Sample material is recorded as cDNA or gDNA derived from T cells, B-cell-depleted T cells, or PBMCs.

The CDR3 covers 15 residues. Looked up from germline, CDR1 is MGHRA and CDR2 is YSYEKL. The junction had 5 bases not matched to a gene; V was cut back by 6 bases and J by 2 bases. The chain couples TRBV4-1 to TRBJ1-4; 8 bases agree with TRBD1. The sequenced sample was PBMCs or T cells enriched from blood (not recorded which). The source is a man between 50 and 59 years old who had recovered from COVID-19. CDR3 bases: TGCGCCAGCAGACCGTACAGGGGGACTAATGAAAAACTGTTTTTT. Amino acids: CASRPYRGTNEKLFF.